Below, one T cell receptor beta chain is given with its context. What it binds is not known. The draw for each donor consisted of a single 2.5 ml blood sample. The CDR3 is 15 amino acids. These data originate in a study of monozygotic twins with inflammatory bowel disease. Study-wide points: No discrimination was achieved between different T cell subtypes.

TCRdb re-analyzed the 5' RACE reads; it lists each CDR3 protein once, without DNA. This repertoire includes 440,000 or so distinct CDR3 sequences. The chain recombines TRBV21-1 with TRBJ1-2. TRBV21-1 constitutes a pseudogene. This TCR was recovered from a human donor with ulcerative colitis or Crohn's disease, or a healthy co-twin of an affected twin (not recorded which). Sequenced input: blood. This CDR3 is CASSKRRGSNYGYTF.